These T cell receptor beta chains were read from a single sample in a study of PD-1 blockade in classical Hodgkin lymphoma. This table comes from immunoSEQ multiplex PCR, and its TCRdb copy is limited to in-frame clones, with some not included. The sample includes some 30,000 clones, 71% of them seen just once. Sequencing was performed on peripheral blood mononuclear cells (PBMCs), taken before the second cycle of nivolumab. These receptor sequences come from a human donor with classical Hodgkin lymphoma. Both conserved end residues are part of each CDR3. A D gene is named only where the DNA matches it firmly. Rows may omit the clone size; those that give it use once, few, many or a size class.

.	TRBV28	TRBJ2-3	few	TGTGCCAGCAGGCAGGGTTCCGCGGCAGATACGCAGTATTTT	CASRQGSAADTQYF
.	TRBV27	TRBJ1-4	.	TGTGCCAGCAGTTTTTATGGTGAAAAACTGTTTTTT	CASSFYGEKLFF
.	TRBV7-8	TRBJ1-1	.	TGTGCCAGCAGCTTAAGATGGGGGATAAACACTGAAGCTTTCTTT	CASSLRWGINTEAFF
.	TRBV5-1	TRBJ2-5	.	TGCGCCAGCAGCTTGGCCATGGCCAGCCAAGAGACCCAGTACTTC	CASSLAMASQETQYF
TRBD2	TRBV7-9	TRBJ2-5	.	TGTGCCAGCAGCCCCGGGACTAGTTGGGAGACCCAGTACTTC	CASSPGTSWETQYF
.	TRBV27	TRBJ2-5	.	TGTGCCAGCAGTTTCTCGACAGACGGAAAGCAGTACTTC	CASSFSTDGKQYF
TRBD2	TRBV5-1	TRBJ2-1	.	TGCGCCAGCAGCCCCGGGACTAGCGGGGGGGCCCATGAGCAGTTCTTC	CASSPGTSGGAHEQFF
TRBD2	TRBV7-9	TRBJ2-3	.	TGTGCCAGCAGCCGAGGTTCTAGCGGGGGGAGTAGCACAGATACGCAGTATTTT	CASSRGSSGGSSTDTQYF
TRBD1	TRBV6-1	TRBJ1-3	once	TGTGCCAGCAGTGAAGCACTCGGGGGACAGGGTTCGGGAAACACCATATATTTT	CASSEALGGQGSGNTIYF
.	TRBV19	TRBJ2-2	few	TGTGCCAGTTCACGGTCGGGGCTAGCCTTCACCGGGGAGCTGTTTTTT	CASSRSGLAFTGELFF
TRBD2	TRBV7-9	TRBJ2-2	.	TGTGCCAGCAGCGGGAGGGCGAACACCGGGGAGCTGTTTTTT	CASSGRANTGELFF
TRBD1	TRBV29-1	TRBJ2-7	.	TGCAGCGTTGAACTAGGGGACAGAGCCTACGAGCAGTACTTC	CSVELGDRAYEQYF
.	TRBV5-6	TRBJ2-5	.	TGTGCCAGCCCGCTGGGGGGGGCGTTGGAAACCCAAGAGACCCAGTACTTC	CASPLGGALETQETQYF
.	TRBV5-4	TRBJ2-7	.	TGTGCCAGCAGCTTTGGACAGTTCTACGAGCAGTACTTC	CASSFGQFYEQYF
TRBD1	TRBV13	TRBJ1-6	.	TGTGCCAGCAGCTTGAACAGGGGCTCCTATAATTCACCCCTCCACTTT	CASSLNRGSYNSPLHF
.	TRBV2	TRBJ2-7	.	TGTGCCAGCAATGGTATAGGGACCTACGAGCAGTACTTC	CASNGIGTYEQYF
.	TRBV5-1	TRBJ1-1	.	TGCGCCAGCAGCTTGTATGGGGCGGGGGAACTAACTGAAGCTTTCTTT	CASSLYGAGELTEAFF
.	TRBV5-5	TRBJ2-7	.	TGTGCCAGCAGCTTGAGTCCCAGAACCTACGAGCAGTACTTC	CASSLSPRTYEQYF
TRBD1	TRBV7-9	TRBJ2-5	.	TGTGCCAGCAGCTTAGACCGGGACAGGGCTGGGGAGACCCAGTACTTC	CASSLDRDRAGETQYF
.	TRBV7-9	TRBJ2-3	.	TGTGCCAGCAGCCCCCCGGGGGTAAGCACAGATACGCAGTATTTT	CASSPPGVSTDTQYF
TRBD1	TRBV5-4	TRBJ1-2	.	TGTGCCAGCAGCTTGGGGGGACAGGGGGCGCAGGGAGATGGCTACACCTTC	CASSLGGQGAQGDGYTF
.	TRBV11-2	TRBJ1-1	.	TGTGCCAGCAGCTTAGAGGCAGGGATAGGAACTGAAGCTTTCTTT	CASSLEAGIGTEAFF
.	TRBV7-7	TRBJ2-2	.	TGTGCTAGCAGCTTAGATCGCGGGGAGCTGTTTTTT	CASSLDRGELFF
.	TRBV5-4	TRBJ1-2	.	TGTGCCAGCAGCCTACCCCAACCCGAATTCTATGGCTACACCTTC	CASSLPQPEFYGYTF
.	TRBV7-8	TRBJ1-1	.	TGTGCCAGCAGACCCATCCAGGGTCCCACTGAAGCTTTCTTT	CASRPIQGPTEAFF
TRBD2	TRBV6-4	TRBJ2-3	.	TGTGCCAGCAGCCAACTAGCGGGGGGGCGAGATACGCAGTATTTT	CASSQLAGGRDTQYF